The entry that follows covers one TCR beta chain sequence. This sample is part of a study of blood T cell repertoires in COVID-19. The CDR3 has 14 amino acids. The germline CDR1 and CDR2 sequences are SGHDT and YYEEEE. The J segment lost 5 bases and the V segment lost 4 bases, leaving 2 bases of the junction unmatched. Clones were read by immunoSEQ multiplex PCR, and TCRdb kept only the in-frame ones, dropping some. The sample contains 75,000 to 100,000 clones, roughly 87% of which appear only once. The clonotype was recovered from a man aged 65 to 79 with acute or convalescent COVID-19. The sequencing input was peripheral blood. This chain connects TRBV5-6 to TRBJ1-4, with TRBD1 identical over 10 bases. The CDR3 DNA sequence: TGTGCCAGCAGCCGGGGACAGGGGAATGAAAAACTGTTTTTT. It yields the protein CASSRGQGNEKLFF.